This note documents a single T cell receptor beta chain sequence. This record belongs to a study of T cells in Graves' hyperthyroidism and ophthalmopathy. Hyperthyroidism patients were newly diagnosed, had disease duration under 2 months, and were aged 18 to 65 years. The blood sample predates any ophthalmopathy symptoms, coming from first hyperthyroidism diagnosis. Cells are PBMCs isolated from 10 ml of fresh blood. The germline gives CDR1 GTSNPN, CDR2 SVGIG (reference sequence). The CDR3 spans 13 residues. V lost 2 bases to trimming and J lost 4 bases; unmatched junction nucleotides: 3. There were TCR beta CDR3 regions amplified from RNA transcripts. The study used the HTBI primer set for a first-round RT-PCR of the TCR CDR3. MiXCR, run by TCRdb on the multiplex PCR reads, gives a single entry per CDR3 protein. The sample lists 270,000 or so distinct CDR3 sequences, about 15% seen once, with more than 30% in the top ten.

V is TRBV30 and J is TRBJ2-3, with 7 bases identical to TRBD2. The clonotype comes from a woman aged 45-65 years with Graves' hyperthyroidism that later progressed to Graves' ophthalmopathy. The specimen was blood. Written as DNA, the CDR3 is TGTGCCTGGAGTAAGCGGGACGCAGATACGCAGTATTTT. The encoded protein is CAWSKRDADTQYF.